This TCR beta chain appears in the sequencing data of a study of T cells in Graves' hyperthyroidism and ophthalmopathy (dated by TCRdb to about 2019). Describing the broader study: To identify TCR V-J signatures that set the groups apart, the researchers used a discovery cohort of roughly 100 patients, made up of 40 to 45 with Graves' ophthalmopathy and some 60 with stable Graves' hyperthyroidism. Prospective prediction of ophthalmopathy was tested in an independent validation cohort consisting of some 18 hyperthyroidism patients and more than 15 patients who later progressed to ophthalmopathy. The 100 or so discovery patients were divided at random into training and test sets in a 7:3 ratio. Thyroid tissue and blood T-cell repertoires from six Graves' hyperthyroidism patients were also compared in the study. After sampling, hyperthyroidism patients received methimazole starting at 30 mg daily, and ophthalmopathy patients received high-dose intravenous methylprednisolone. According to the paper, TCR Vbeta CDR3 sequencing was carried out on around 140 peripheral blood samples, which came from 40 to 45 ophthalmopathy, fewer than 80 hyperthyroidism and some 17 progressor patients. Overall study results and their limits: A 13 V-J signature model separated ophthalmopathy from stable hyperthyroidism, with 87.88% sensitivity and about 81% specificity in cross-validation and 80%/75% in testing. No statistical method was used to set the sample size in advance, and investigators knew the group allocation. Most expanded thyroid clonotypes (frequency above 0.001) were also detected in blood, a finding suggesting that blood repertoires may reflect thyroid immune responses. In validation, progression to ophthalmopathy was predicted by the model with nearly 71% sensitivity and under 85% specificity, a median of 6.5 months before onset.

At least ten counts were recorded for this clonotype. The antigen it binds to is not known. No base-level quality is on record; no much larger clone is a single base apart. Inclusive of the bounding cysteine and phenylalanine, the CDR3 is 15 residues long. Left in the record is the CDR3 DNA by itself, 45 bases read in frame from the first base. The germline V gene (reference sequence) supplies CDR1 LNHDA and CDR2 SQIVND. V has 4 bases trimmed and J has 0 bases trimmed; junction bases matching no gene number 5. The study excluded patients with uncontrolled infections, other autoimmune diseases, pregnancy or lactation. Clinical symptoms, serum thyroxine and TRAb, thyroid ultrasound, and orbital computed tomography formed the basis for the diagnoses. Total RNA was extracted with Trizol reagent, and quality was checked on an Agilent 2100 Bioanalyzer. The TCR beta CDR3 regions were amplified from RNA transcripts. For the first round of RT-PCR on the TCR CDR3, the HTBI primer set was used together with the Qiagen OneStep RT-PCR kit. Libraries were constructed in a second round of multiplex PCR, after which size selection and purification were carried out. Paired-end sequencing of the libraries was performed with 100 bp reads on an Illumina HiSeq2000. In the paper's pipeline: SOAPnuke was used to process the raw data, removing reads that contained adapters or uncalled bases, had a mean Phred below 15, or lacked an exact match to the constant primer or identifier. COPE v1.2.5 was used to merge high-quality paired reads, and clonotypes were defined as unique nucleotide sequences. Clonotypes were aligned to IMGT TRBV, TRBD and TRBJ reference segments using MiTCR v1.1. The analysis included only V-J combinations with a frequency above 0.0001, which together covered roughly 99% of the repertoires. The TCS score was defined as F50 (clonal expansion) divided by E x V (chaos), with BLOSUM62-based TCRdist calculated between CDR3 peptides within each V-J. Welch's t-statistics and random forest reduced 450 to 600 V-J features to about 13, which were used in a naive Bayes classifier (R e1071). Thyroid-blood repertoire similarity was quantified with the Morisita-Horn index. TCRdb's own reprocessing of the public reads used fastp at Q25 and MiXCR and kept productive beta chains. Here each entry gathers all rows of one CDR3 protein and keeps the most common genes and DNA. The V and J calls come from TCRdb's annotation, not from the publication. In this sample the table shows more than 550,000 distinct CDR3 sequences, roughly 45% of which occur a single time. Of the sample, under 8.5% falls within the top ten clones.

The sequencing input was peripheral blood or thyroid tissue (not recorded which). Rearrangement joined TRBV19 to TRBJ2-7, and 8 junctional nucleotides match TRBD1. The TCR sequence derives from an adult man with Graves' disease, either hyperthyroidism or ophthalmopathy (not recorded which). The DNA reads TGTGCCAGTAGTACCAGGACAGGGTCCTCCTACGAGCAGTACTTC. The encoded protein is CASSTRTGSSYEQYF. Outside the CDR3, residues come from the reference TRBV19 and TRBJ2-7 proteins, so the full variable domain is: DGGITQSPKYLFRKEGQNVTLSCEQNLNHDAMYWYRQDPGQGLRLIYYSQIVNDFQKGDIAEGYSVSREKKESFPLTVTSAQKNPTAFYLCASSTRTGSSYEQYFGPGTRLTVT.